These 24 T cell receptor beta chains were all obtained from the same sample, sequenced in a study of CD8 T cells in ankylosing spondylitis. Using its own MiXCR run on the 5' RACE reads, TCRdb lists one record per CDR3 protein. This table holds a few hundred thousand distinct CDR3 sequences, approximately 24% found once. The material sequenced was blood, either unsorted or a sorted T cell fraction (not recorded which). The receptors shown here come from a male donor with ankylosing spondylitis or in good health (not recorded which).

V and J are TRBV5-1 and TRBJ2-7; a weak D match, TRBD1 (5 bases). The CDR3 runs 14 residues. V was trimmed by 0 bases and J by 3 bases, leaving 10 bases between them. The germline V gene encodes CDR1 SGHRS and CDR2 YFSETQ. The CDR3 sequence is CASSLDRKVYEQYF. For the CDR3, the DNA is TGCGCCAGCAGCTTGGACAGGAAGGTCTACGAGCAGTACTTC.

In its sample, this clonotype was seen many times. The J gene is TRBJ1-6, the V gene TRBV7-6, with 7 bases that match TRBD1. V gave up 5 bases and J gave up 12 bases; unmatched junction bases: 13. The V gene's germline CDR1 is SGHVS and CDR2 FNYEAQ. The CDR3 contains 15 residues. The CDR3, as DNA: TGTGCCAGCAGCCAAATGGGCAGGGGGATGGGACCCCTCCACTTT. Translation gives CASSQMGRGMGPLHF.

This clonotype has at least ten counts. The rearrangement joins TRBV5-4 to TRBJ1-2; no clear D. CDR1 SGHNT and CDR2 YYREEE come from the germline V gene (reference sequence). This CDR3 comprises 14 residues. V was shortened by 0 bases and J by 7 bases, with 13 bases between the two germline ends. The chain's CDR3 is CASSLVSAWSGYTF. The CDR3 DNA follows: TGTGCCAGCAGCTTGGTGTCTGCCTGGAGTGGCTACACCTTC.

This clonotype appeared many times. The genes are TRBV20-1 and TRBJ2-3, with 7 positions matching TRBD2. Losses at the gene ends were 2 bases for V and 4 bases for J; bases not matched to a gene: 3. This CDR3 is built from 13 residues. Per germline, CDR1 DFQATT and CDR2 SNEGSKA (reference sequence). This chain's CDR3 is CSARPGGSDTQYF. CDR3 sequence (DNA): TGCAGTGCTAGACCGGGAGGCTCAGATACGCAGTATTTT.

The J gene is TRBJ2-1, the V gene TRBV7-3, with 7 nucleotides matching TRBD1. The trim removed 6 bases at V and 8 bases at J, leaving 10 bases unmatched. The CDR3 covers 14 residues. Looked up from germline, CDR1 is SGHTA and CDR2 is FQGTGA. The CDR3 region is CASRDGRGSDEQFF. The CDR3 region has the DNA TGTGCCAGCAGGGACGGCAGGGGGAGCGATGAGCAGTTCTTC.

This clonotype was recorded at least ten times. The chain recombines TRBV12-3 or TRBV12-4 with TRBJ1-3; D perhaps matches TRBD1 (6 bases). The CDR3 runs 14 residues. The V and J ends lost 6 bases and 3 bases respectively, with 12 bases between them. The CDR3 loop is CASRTQGRGNTIYF. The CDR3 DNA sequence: TGTGCCAGCAGGACACAGGGCCGTGGAAACACCATATATTTT.

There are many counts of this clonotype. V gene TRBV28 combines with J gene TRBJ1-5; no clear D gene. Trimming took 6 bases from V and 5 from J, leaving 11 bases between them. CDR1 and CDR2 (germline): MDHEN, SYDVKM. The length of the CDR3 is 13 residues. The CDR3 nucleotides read TGTGCCAGCAGCGATGGTCGGGATCAGCCCCAGCATTTT. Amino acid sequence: CASSDGRDQPQHF.

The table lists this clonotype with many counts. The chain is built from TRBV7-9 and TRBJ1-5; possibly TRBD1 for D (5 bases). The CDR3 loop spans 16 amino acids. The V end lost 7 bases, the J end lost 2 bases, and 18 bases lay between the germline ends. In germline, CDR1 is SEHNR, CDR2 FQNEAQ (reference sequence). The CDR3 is CASTKGGARGNQPQHF. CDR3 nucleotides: TGTGCCAGCACCAAAGGTGGGGCCAGGGGCAATCAGCCCCAGCATTTT.

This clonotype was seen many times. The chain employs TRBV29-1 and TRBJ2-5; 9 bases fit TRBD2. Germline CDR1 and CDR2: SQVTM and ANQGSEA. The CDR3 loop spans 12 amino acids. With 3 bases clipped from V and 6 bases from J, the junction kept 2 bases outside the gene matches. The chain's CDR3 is CSVDLAGKTQYF. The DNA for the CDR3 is TGCAGCGTTGATCTAGCGGGGAAGACCCAGTACTTC. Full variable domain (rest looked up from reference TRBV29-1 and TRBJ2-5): SAVISQKPSRDICQRGTSLTIQCQVDSQVTMMFWYRQQPGQSLTLIATANQGSEATYESGFVIDKFPISRPNLTFSTLTVSNMSPEDSSIYLCSVDLAGKTQYFGPGTRLLVL.

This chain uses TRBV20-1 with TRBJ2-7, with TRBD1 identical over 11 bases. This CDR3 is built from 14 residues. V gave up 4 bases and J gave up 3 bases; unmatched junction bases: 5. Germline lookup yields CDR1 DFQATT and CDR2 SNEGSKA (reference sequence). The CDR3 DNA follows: TGCAGTGCTATCATAGGGACAGGGGGCTACGAGCAGTACTTC. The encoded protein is CSAIIGTGGYEQYF.

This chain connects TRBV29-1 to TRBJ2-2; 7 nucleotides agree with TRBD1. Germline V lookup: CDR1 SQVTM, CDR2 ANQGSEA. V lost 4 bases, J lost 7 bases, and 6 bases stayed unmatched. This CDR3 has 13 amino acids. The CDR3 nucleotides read TGCAGCGTTGGACAGGGTACGGGCGGGGAGCTGTTTTTT. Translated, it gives CSVGQGTGGELFF.

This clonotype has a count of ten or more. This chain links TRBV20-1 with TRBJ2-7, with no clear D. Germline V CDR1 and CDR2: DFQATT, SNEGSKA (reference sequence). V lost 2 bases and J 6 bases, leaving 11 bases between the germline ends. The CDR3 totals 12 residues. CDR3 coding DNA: TGCAGTGCTAGATTTGGACCCACCGAGCAGTACTTC. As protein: CSARFGPTEQYF.

CDR3 sequence (DNA): TGCGCCAGCAGCCAAGTTGACAGTCCATACAATGAGCAGTTCTTC. Protein sequence: CASSQVDSPYNEQFF. This chain uses TRBV4-1 with TRBJ2-1, with D possibly TRBD1 on 5 matching bases. This CDR3 has 15 amino acids. The V gene's germline CDR1 is MGHRA and CDR2 YSYEKL. Trimming pared 1 base from V and 4 bases from J, leaving 11 bases between.

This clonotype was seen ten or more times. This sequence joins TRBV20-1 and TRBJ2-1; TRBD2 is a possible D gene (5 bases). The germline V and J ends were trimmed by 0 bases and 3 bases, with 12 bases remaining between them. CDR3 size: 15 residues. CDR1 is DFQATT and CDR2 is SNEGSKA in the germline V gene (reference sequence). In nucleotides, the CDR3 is TGCAGTGCTAGAGATTGGGGAAGCGGCTACAATGAGCAGTTCTTC. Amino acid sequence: CSARDWGSGYNEQFF.

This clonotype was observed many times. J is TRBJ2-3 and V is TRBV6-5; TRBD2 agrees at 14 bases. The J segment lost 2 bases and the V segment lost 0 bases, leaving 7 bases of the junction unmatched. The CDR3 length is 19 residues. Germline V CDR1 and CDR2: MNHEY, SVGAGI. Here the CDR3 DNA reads TGTGCCAGCAGTTACTCGGGACTAGCGGGGGTTGGTTCCACAGATACGCAGTATTTT. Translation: CASSYSGLAGVGSTDTQYF.

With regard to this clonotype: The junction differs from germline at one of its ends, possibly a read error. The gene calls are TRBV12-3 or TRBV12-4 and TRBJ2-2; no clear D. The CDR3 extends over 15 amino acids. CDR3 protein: CASSLNPQSTEELFF. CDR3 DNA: TGTGCCAGCAGTTTAAACCCCCAGTCGACCGAGGAGCTGTTTTTT.

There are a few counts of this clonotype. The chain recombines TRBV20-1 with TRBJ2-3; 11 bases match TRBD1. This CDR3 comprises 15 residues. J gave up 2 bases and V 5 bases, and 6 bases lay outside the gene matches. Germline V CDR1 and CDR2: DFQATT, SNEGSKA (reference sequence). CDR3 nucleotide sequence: TGCAGTGCTGGAGGGACAGGGGGTGACACAGATACGCAGTATTTT. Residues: CSAGGTGGDTDTQYF.

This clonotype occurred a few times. CDR3 coding DNA: TGTGCCAGCACCCAAGGGGGACACGGTGAAGCTTTCTTT. The encoded protein is CASTQGGHGEAFF. This chain links TRBV12-3 or TRBV12-4 with TRBJ1-1; the D gene is possibly TRBD1 (6 bases). The CDR3 consists of 13 residues. Trimming removed 7 bases at V and 7 bases at J, with 16 bases between.

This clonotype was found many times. The CDR3 DNA reads as TGCGCCAGCAGTGAGTCCACAGGTAAACTCTACGAGCAGTACTTC. Residues: CASSESTGKLYEQYF. The chain couples TRBV10-2 to TRBJ2-7; D is perhaps TRBD1 (5 bases). Deletions cut 0 bases from V and 3 bases from J, with 12 bases between. Germline V lookup: CDR1 WSHSY, CDR2 SAAADI. The length of the CDR3 is 15 residues.

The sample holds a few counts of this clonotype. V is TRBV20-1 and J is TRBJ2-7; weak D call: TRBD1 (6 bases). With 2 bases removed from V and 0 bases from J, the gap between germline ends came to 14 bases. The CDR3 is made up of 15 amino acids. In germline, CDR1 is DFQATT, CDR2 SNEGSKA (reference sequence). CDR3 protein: CSARNSQGISYEQYF. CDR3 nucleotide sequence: TGCAGTGCTAGAAATAGTCAGGGGATCTCCTACGAGCAGTACTTC.

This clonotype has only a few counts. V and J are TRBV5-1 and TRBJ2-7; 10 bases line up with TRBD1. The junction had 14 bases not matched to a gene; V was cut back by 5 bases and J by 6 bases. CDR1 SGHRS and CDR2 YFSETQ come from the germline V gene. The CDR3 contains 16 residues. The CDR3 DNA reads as TGCGCCAGCAGTCAGTTCAATCTTGGGACAGGGGTCGAGCAGTACTTC. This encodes CASSQFNLGTGVEQYF.

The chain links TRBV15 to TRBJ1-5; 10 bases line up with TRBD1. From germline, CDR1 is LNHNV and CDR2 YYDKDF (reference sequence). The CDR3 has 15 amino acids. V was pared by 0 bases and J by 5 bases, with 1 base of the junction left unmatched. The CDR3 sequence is CATSRDGTGDQPQHF. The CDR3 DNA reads TGTGCCACCAGCAGAGACGGGACAGGGGATCAGCCCCAGCATTTT. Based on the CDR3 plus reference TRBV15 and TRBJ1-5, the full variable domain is DAMVIQNPRYQVTQFGKPVTLSCSQTLNHNVMYWYQQKSSQAPKLLFHYYDKDFNNEADTPDNFQSRRPNTSFCFLDIRSPGLGDTAMYLCATSRDGTGDQPQHFGDGTRLSIL.

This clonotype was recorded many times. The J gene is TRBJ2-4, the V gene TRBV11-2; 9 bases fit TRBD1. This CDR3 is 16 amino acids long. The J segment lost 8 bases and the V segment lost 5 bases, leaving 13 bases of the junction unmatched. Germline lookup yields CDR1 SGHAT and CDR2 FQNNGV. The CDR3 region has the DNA TGTGCCAGCAGCCTAACAGGGGGCGCTAATCTCCACATTCAGTACTTC. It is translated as CASSLTGGANLHIQYF.

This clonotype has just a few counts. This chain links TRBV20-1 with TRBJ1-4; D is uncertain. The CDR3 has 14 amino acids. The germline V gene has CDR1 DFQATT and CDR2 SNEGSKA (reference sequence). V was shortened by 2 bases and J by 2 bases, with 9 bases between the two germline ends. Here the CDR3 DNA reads TGCAGTGCTAGAAGAGGGAGCACTAATGAAAAACTGTTTTTT. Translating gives CSARRGSTNEKLFF.